The 30 T cell receptor beta chains listed next were all sequenced from one sample in a study of blood T cell repertoires in COVID-19. Clones were sequenced by immunoSEQ multiplex PCR, and TCRdb holds only the in-frame ones, with some missing. Of some 500,000 clones listed, roughly 89% were seen once; the top ten hold roughly 8.3%. Sequencing used peripheral blood. These receptors originate from a woman aged 45-60 years with COVID-19, enrolled during active disease.

This chain links TRBV10-1 with TRBJ2-3, with 7 bases fitting TRBD1. This CDR3 comprises 15 residues. CDR1 WNHNN and CDR2 SYGVQD come from the germline V gene (reference sequence). V trimming: 4 bases; J trimming: 4 bases; junction bases outside the gene matches: 8. Here the CDR3 reads CASSATGQGADTQYF. In DNA, the CDR3 is TGCGCCAGCAGTGCGACAGGGCAAGGGGCAGATACGCAGTATTTT.

The J gene is TRBJ2-5, the V gene TRBV7-3; TRBD1 aligns across 7 bases. CDR3 length: 16 residues. CDR1 is SGHTA and CDR2 is FQGTGA in the germline V gene. Trimming at V came to 6 bases and at J to 2 bases, leaving 12 bases not matched to a gene. The CDR3 DNA reads TGTGCCAGCAGGCCAACCGGGACAGAGCCACAAGAGACCCAGTACTTC. Amino acid sequence: CASRPTGTEPQETQYF.

The CDR3 loop reads CASSAIGDRAEAFF. CDR3 DNA sequence: TGTGCCAGCAGTGCCATAGGGGACAGAGCCGAAGCTTTCTTT. The chain combines TRBV25-1 with TRBJ1-1; 7 nucleotides agree with TRBD1. This CDR3 is built from 14 residues. Germline V CDR1 and CDR2: MGHDK, SYGVNS. V gave up 4 bases and J gave up 8 bases; unmatched junction bases: 10.

The rearrangement uses TRBV4-2 and TRBJ1-2; D is unclear. V shed 4 bases and J shed 2 bases, with 14 bases lying between them. Germline V CDR1 and CDR2: LGHNA, YNFKEQ. CDR3 length: 15 residues. CDR3 in amino acids: CASSPQWTGNYGYTF. As DNA, the CDR3 is TGTGCCAGCAGCCCACAATGGACGGGAAACTATGGCTACACCTTC.

This chain uses TRBV7-2 with TRBJ1-2; D gene unclear. This CDR3 has 13 residues. Deletions cut 1 base from V and 6 bases from J, with 9 bases between. The germline CDR1 and CDR2 sequences are SGHTA and FQGNSA. DNA for the CDR3: TGTGCCAGCAGCTTAGGGCCGGGAGATGGCTACACCTTC. Protein product: CASSLGPGDGYTF.

V and J are TRBV7-9 and TRBJ2-3; D perhaps matches TRBD2 (7 bases). The CDR3 is 15 amino acids. Germline V CDR1 and CDR2: SEHNR, FQNEAQ (reference sequence). V lost 0 bases, J lost 2 bases, and 9 bases lay in between. The CDR3 region is CASSLAGGATDTQYF. The CDR3 DNA sequence: TGTGCCAGCAGCTTAGCGGGGGGGGCCACAGATACGCAGTATTTT.

This clone was seen a single time. The chain is built from TRBV3-1 (or the pseudogene TRBV3-2) and TRBJ1-2, with a weak D call TRBD1 (6 bases). V lost 6 bases, J lost 8 bases, and 13 bases lay in between. Germline CDR1 and CDR2: LGHDT and YNNKEL (reference sequence). The CDR3 runs to 12 residues. Written as DNA, the CDR3 is TGTGCCAGCAGTCCGGCGGGGGCCGGCTACACCTTC. Translated, it gives CASSPAGAGYTF.

V is TRBV5-6 and J is TRBJ1-5, with a tentative D call TRBD1 (6 bases). The CDR3 loop spans 13 amino acids. V was pared by 2 bases and J by 6 bases, with 9 bases between. The germline CDR1 and CDR2 sequences are SGHDT and YYEEEE. CDR3 amino acids: CASSLRGSQPQHF. The CDR3, as DNA: TGTGCCAGCAGCTTAAGGGGGAGTCAGCCCCAGCATTTT.

The rearrangement uses TRBV7-8 and TRBJ1-6; 7 bases line up with TRBD1. The CDR3 runs 16 residues. Germline V gene data show CDR1 as SGHVS and CDR2 as FQNEAQ. J lost 6 bases, V lost 5 bases, and 10 bases had no gene match. In DNA form, the CDR3 reads TGTGCCAGCAGCCCCTCGGGACAGATATTTAATTCACCCCTCCACTTT. It specifies CASSPSGQIFNSPLHF.

The chain uses TRBV20-1 and TRBJ1-6; a weak D match, TRBD1 (5 bases). Germline V gene lookup returns CDR1 DFQATT and CDR2 SNEGSKA (reference sequence). The V end was cut by 3 bases, the J end by 7 bases, with 10 bases between. The CDR3 has 13 amino acids. Here the CDR3 DNA reads TGCAGTGCTAGTCAGGGATCGAATTCACCCCTCCACTTT. This gives the protein CSASQGSNSPLHF.

This clone was seen once. This sequence joins TRBV19 and TRBJ2-7; 8 bases fit TRBD2. This CDR3 is built from 14 residues. After removal of 3 bases from V and 7 bases from J, the junction contained 8 bases not matched to a gene. Germline loops: CDR1 LNHDA, CDR2 SQIVND (reference sequence). CDR3 amino acids: CASSIRGGSVEQYF. The CDR3 bases are TGTGCCAGTAGTATTCGGGGGGGTTCGGTGGAGCAGTACTTC.

This chain links TRBV28 with TRBJ1-5; 8 bases map to TRBD1. Germline V gene lookup returns CDR1 MDHEN and CDR2 SYDVKM. V lost 5 bases and J lost 1; bases outside the gene matches: 7. This CDR3 has 16 residues. This CDR3 is CASSTGQGLSNQPQHF. CDR3 bases: TGTGCCAGCAGTACCGGACAGGGTTTGAGCAATCAGCCCCAGCATTTT.

J is TRBJ2-1 and V is TRBV10-2; TRBD2 matches 7 bases. Trimming removed 8 bases from V and 7 bases from J; junction bases left unmatched: 8. Germline V gene lookup returns CDR1 WSHSY and CDR2 SAAADI. This CDR3 is 13 amino acids long. The CDR3 nucleotides read TGCGCCAGCCGCCTTGAGGGAGGGAATGAGCAGTTCTTC. Translated: CASRLEGGNEQFF.

The chain links TRBV7-7 to TRBJ2-7; 7 nucleotides agree with TRBD1. The CDR3 length is 13 residues. The V gene end was trimmed by 4 bases and the J gene end by 5 bases; junction bases not matched to a gene: 5. Germline loops: CDR1 SSHAT, CDR2 FNYEAQ (reference sequence). CDR3 in amino acids: CASSSETGNEQYF. CDR3 bases: TGTGCCAGCAGCTCCGAGACAGGGAACGAGCAGTACTTC.

V is TRBV10-3 and J is TRBJ2-7; a possible D gene is TRBD2 (6 bases). The CDR3 contains 12 residues. The V gene's germline CDR1 is ENHRY and CDR2 SYGVKD. V was clipped by 9 bases and J by 6 bases, with 15 bases between them. The CDR3 DNA reads as TGTGCCATGGGGACTGAGCCATCCGAGCAGTACTTC. Translated: CAMGTEPSEQYF.

V is TRBV4-1 and J is TRBJ2-3; tentative D call: TRBD2 (6 bases). This CDR3 spans 15 amino acids. In germline, CDR1 is MGHRA, CDR2 YSYEKL. Trimming removed 0 bases at V and 5 bases at J, with 12 bases between. In DNA form, the CDR3 reads TGCGCCAGCAGCCAAGATCCGGGACTGGGAGATACGCAGTATTTT. Its translation: CASSQDPGLGDTQYF.

This rearrangement joins TRBV5-1 to TRBJ1-2, with D perhaps matching TRBD1 (5 bases). V lost 1 base and J lost 2, with 9 bases in between. Germline lookup yields CDR1 SGHRS and CDR2 YFSETQ. The CDR3 sequence is 14 residues long. CDR3 nucleotide sequence: TGCGCCAGCAGCTTGACCGCAGGGAACTATGGCTACACCTTC. Its translation is CASSLTAGNYGYTF.

The sample holds one count of this clone. The chain uses TRBV6-5 and TRBJ1-4, with D maybe TRBD1 (6 bases). This CDR3 contains 13 residues. The germline CDR1 and CDR2 sequences are MNHEY and SVGAGI. V lost 9 bases and J 8 bases, leaving 16 bases between the germline ends. For the CDR3, the DNA is TGTGCCAGGATAGGGGGGGCTCAAGAAAAACTGTTTTTT. This codes for CARIGGAQEKLFF.

The chain joins TRBV28 to TRBJ1-1; 7 bases match TRBD1. The CDR3 sequence is 15 residues long. After removal of 6 bases from V and 1 base from J, the junction contained 8 bases not matched to a gene. Per the germline V gene, CDR1 is MDHEN and CDR2 is SYDVKM. CDR3 in amino acids: CASSRPGQQNTEAFF. The DNA of the CDR3 is TGTGCCAGCAGCCGCCCGGGACAGCAGAACACTGAAGCTTTCTTT. The full variable domain, rest sourced from reference TRBV28 and TRBJ1-1, is DVKVTQSSRYLVKRTGEKVFLECVQDMDHENMFWYRQDPGLGLRLIYFSYDVKMKEKGDIPEGYSVSREKKERFSLILESASTNQTSMYLCASSRPGQQNTEAFFGQGTRLTVV.

V and J are TRBV3-1 (or the pseudogene TRBV3-2) and TRBJ1-1, with D unclear. The V end lost 5 bases, the J end lost 8 bases, and 12 bases lay between the germline ends. Germline V gene lookup returns CDR1 LGHDT and CDR2 YNNKEL (reference sequence). The CDR3 loop spans 12 amino acids. The CDR3 bases are TGTGCCAGCAGCTCCGACAAAAGGGAAGCTTTCTTT. It encodes CASSSDKREAFF.

The chain has TRBV3-1 (or the pseudogene TRBV3-2) and TRBJ1-2; D is possibly TRBD1 (6 bases). The CDR3 has 15 residues. Trimming removed 3 bases from V and 4 bases from J, with 15 bases in between. In germline, CDR1 is LGHDT, CDR2 YNNKEL (reference sequence). CDR3 sequence (DNA): TGTGCCAGCAGCCAGACAGGCCAGGGAGTCTATGGCTACACCTTC. Encoded protein: CASSQTGQGVYGYTF.

The V gene is TRBV19, the J gene TRBJ1-2; possible D gene TRBD1, 5 bases. The V gene lost 2 bases and the J gene lost 5 bases, with 18 bases spanning the gap. Germline lookup yields CDR1 LNHDA and CDR2 SQIVND (reference sequence). The CDR3 loop spans 16 amino acids. In DNA, the CDR3 is TGTGCCAGTAGTATACTGAGCGGGGCAGCCTCTTATGGCTACACCTTC. Translated, it gives CASSILSGAASYGYTF.

This clone was observed once. The chain uses TRBV19 and TRBJ1-4; tentatively, D is TRBD1 (5 bases). Per the germline V gene, CDR1 is LNHDA and CDR2 is SQIVND (reference sequence). CDR3 length: 13 amino acids. Trimming left V 4 bases short and J 8 bases short, with 11 bases between. CDR3 protein: CASSNTRGEKLFF. CDR3 sequence (DNA): TGTGCCAGTAGTAATACAAGGGGAGAAAAACTGTTTTTT.

This clone was observed a few times. The J gene is TRBJ2-5, the V gene TRBV2; 7 nucleotides line up with TRBD1. J gave up 6 bases and V 0 bases, and 16 bases lay outside the gene matches. The CDR3 runs 18 residues. CDR1 is SNHLY, CDR2 FYNNEI, per germline. CDR3 nucleotides: TGTGCCAGCAGTGAAGCGCTTCTGGAGAAGGGGGCATGGAAGACCCAGTACTTC. As protein: CASSEALLEKGAWKTQYF. Full variable domain (remainder filled in from reference TRBV2 and TRBJ2-5): EPEVTQTPSHQVTQMGQEVILRCVPISNHLYFYWYRQILGQKVEFLVSFYNNEISEKSEIFDDQFSVERPDGSNFTLKIRSTKLEDSAMYFCASSEALLEKGAWKTQYFGPGTRLLVL.

The chain combines TRBV5-1 with TRBJ2-7; 7 bases match TRBD1. The CDR3 loop spans 15 amino acids. Trimming removed 6 bases from V and 0 bases from J; junction bases left unmatched: 9. Germline V gene sequence: CDR1 SGHRS, CDR2 YFSETQ. The CDR3 is CASTPRQGSSYEQYF. The CDR3 coding sequence is TGCGCCAGCACCCCAAGACAGGGAAGCTCCTACGAGCAGTACTTC.

The gene calls are TRBV7-3 and TRBJ1-1; D is unresolved. There are 13 residues in the CDR3. Germline V gene data show CDR1 as SGHTA and CDR2 as FQGTGA. V lost 5 bases and J 1 base, leaving 8 bases between the germline ends. For the CDR3, the DNA is TGTGCCAGCAGCCTTAACACGAACACTGAAGCTTTCTTT. Protein: CASSLNTNTEAFF. Full variable domain (outside the CDR3, taken from reference TRBV7-3 and TRBJ1-1): GAGVSQTPSNKVTEKGKYVELRCDPISGHTALYWYRQSLGQGPEFLIYFQGTGAADDSGLPNDRFFAVRPEGSVSTLKIQRTERGDSAVYLCASSLNTNTEAFFGQGTRLTVV.

V is TRBV2 and J is TRBJ2-1, with D perhaps TRBD2 (5 bases). Trimming pared 1 base from V and 9 bases from J, leaving 16 bases between. CDR3 size: 15 residues. CDR1 is SNHLY and CDR2 is FYNNEI in the germline V gene. In nucleotides, the CDR3 is TGTGCCAGCAGTGAAGTCTTCTCGCGGGCCGGTGAGCAGTTCTTC. It is translated as CASSEVFSRAGEQFF.

This CDR3 reads CASSFRGTYNEQFF. CDR3 DNA: TGTGCCAGCAGCTTTCGGGGGACCTACAATGAGCAGTTCTTC. This rearrangement joins TRBV11-3 to TRBJ2-1; the D gene is possibly TRBD2 (6 bases). CDR1 is SGHNT and CDR2 is YENEEA in the germline V gene. V shed 3 bases and J shed 2 bases, with 8 bases lying between them. CDR3 size: 14 residues.

V usage is TRBV6-5 and J usage is TRBJ1-1, with D perhaps TRBD1 (6 bases). The V end lost 6 bases, the J end lost 5 bases, and 19 bases lay between the germline ends. CDR3 length equals 15 residues. Germline V gives CDR1 MNHEY, CDR2 SVGAGI. The CDR3 loop is CASSLLGGAKTEAFF. The CDR3 DNA follows: TGTGCCAGCAGCCTTCTTGGGGGGGCGAAAACTGAAGCTTTCTTT.

This chain joins TRBV6-6 and TRBJ2-7, with 8 bases aligning to TRBD1. This CDR3 has 13 residues. Germline CDR1 reads MNHNY; CDR2 reads SVGAGI (reference sequence). Trimming took 5 bases from V and 8 from J; bases not matched to a gene: 8. CDR3 sequence reads: CASSASDRVQQYF. In DNA, the CDR3 is TGTGCCAGCAGTGCCTCGGACAGGGTACAGCAGTACTTC.